This is a list of T cell receptor beta chains from one sample in a study of graft-versus-host responses after intestinal transplantation. These TCRs are of unknown antigen specificity. The table came from immunoSEQ multiplex PCR; TCRdb's copy has only in-frame clones and leaves some out. The table records 90,000 to 120,000 clones, 87% of them present only once. This material consisted of unstimulated CD4+ T cells sorted from spleen or lymph node cells, taken before transplant. The receptors come from a human donor who was the organ donor for an intestinal transplant. CDR3s include the opening cysteine and the closing phenylalanine or tryptophan. The D gene is left open where the match is weak. Size is omitted from some rows. Given values are once, few, many or a class for expanded clones.

j_call clone_size d_call v_call cdr3_aa cdr3_nt
TRBJ2-7 . TRBD1 TRBV6-5 CASRETGQGAYEQYF TGTGCCAGCAGGGAGACCGGACAGGGGGCGTACGAGCAGTACTTC
TRBJ1-1 . TRBD1 TRBV27 CASSLYRGRTEAFF TGTGCCAGCAGTTTATACAGGGGAAGGACTGAAGCTTTCTTT
TRBJ2-1 once . TRBV11-3 CASSLDGGTRGKQFF TGTGCCAGCAGCTTAGATGGAGGTACTAGAGGTAAGCAGTTCTTC
TRBJ2-1 . . TRBV29-1 CSVGYNEQFF TGCAGCGTCGGCTACAATGAGCAGTTCTTC
TRBJ1-2 . . TRBV18 CASSPSGNYGYTF TGTGCCAGCTCACCTTCCGGTAACTATGGCTACACCTTC
TRBJ2-7 . TRBD2 TRBV6-1 CASSEVAGLAGRESYEQYF TGTGCCAGCAGTGAAGTAGCCGGACTAGCGGGACGGGAGTCCTACGAGCAGTACTTC
TRBJ1-5 . . TRBV2 CASSEQYSNQPQHF TGTGCCAGCAGTGAGCAGTATAGCAATCAGCCCCAGCATTTT
TRBJ2-7 . . TRBV5-6 CASSPGRGEQYF TGTGCCAGCAGCCCCGGAAGGGGCGAGCAGTACTTC
TRBJ1-1 . . TRBV29-1 CSMLRQWNTEAFF TGCAGCATGCTTAGGCAATGGAACACTGAAGCTTTCTTT
TRBJ1-3 . . TRBV5-5 CASSLLRGRAGNTIYF TGTGCCAGCAGCCTCCTTCGGGGGCGAGCTGGAAACACCATATATTTT
TRBJ1-5 . TRBD1 TRBV19 CASNRGQVNQPQHF TGTGCCAGTAATCGAGGACAGGTGAACCAGCCCCAGCATTTT
TRBJ2-7 . TRBD1 TRBV6-1 CASREPGQGTYEQYF TGTGCCAGCAGGGAGCCGGGACAGGGGACCTACGAGCAGTACTTC
TRBJ2-7 . . TRBV19 CASTVSAGPAYEQYF TGTGCCAGTACGGTCTCGGCAGGGCCAGCCTACGAGCAGTACTTC
TRBJ1-1 . . TRBV29-1 CSVSGRVTEAFF TGCAGCGTCTCTGGGAGGGTCACTGAAGCTTTCTTT
TRBJ1-5 . TRBD1 TRBV30 CAWSLGGEQPQHF TGTGCCTGGAGTTTAGGGGGCGAACAGCCCCAGCATTTT
TRBJ2-5 . . TRBV19 CASSMGAAGETQYF TGTGCCAGTAGTATGGGGGCCGCCGGAGAGACCCAGTACTTC
TRBJ1-4 once . TRBV2 CASSRDVNEKLFF TGTGCCAGCAGTCGGGACGTTAATGAAAAACTGTTTTTT
TRBJ2-1 . TRBD2 TRBV7-9 CASSLKSIWLAGGGEQFF TGTGCCAGCAGCTTAAAATCGATCTGGCTAGCGGGAGGGGGTGAGCAGTTCTTC
TRBJ2-6 . TRBD1 TRBV11-3 CASSLDRPYSGANVLTF TGTGCCAGCAGCTTGGACAGGCCATACTCTGGGGCCAACGTCCTGACTTTC
TRBJ1-2 . TRBD1 TRBV6-5 CASTTRTGYGYTF TGTGCCAGCACCACCCGGACAGGGTATGGCTACACCTTC
TRBJ2-1 . . TRBV7-9 CASSYYGDFNEQFF TGTGCCAGCAGCTATTACGGCGACTTCAATGAGCAGTTCTTC
TRBJ1-3 . . TRBV7-6 CASSLGLPGNTIYF TGTGCCAGCAGCTTAGGACTTCCTGGAAACACCATATATTTT
TRBJ1-5 . . TRBV2 CASNSGGSNQPQHF TGTGCCAGCAACAGTGGGGGAAGCAATCAGCCCCAGCATTTT
TRBJ1-1 . TRBD1 TRBV29-1 CSVARTGRDTEAFF TGCAGCGTCGCTCGGACAGGGAGGGACACTGAAGCTTTCTTT
TRBJ2-2 . TRBD2 TRBV10-3 CAISASGNLNTGELFF TGTGCCATCAGTGCTAGCGGGAACCTAAACACCGGGGAGCTGTTTTTT
TRBJ2-6 . TRBD1 TRBV9 CASSEGTGTFSGANVLTF TGTGCCAGCAGCGAGGGGACAGGGACCTTCTCTGGGGCCAACGTCCTGACTTTC
TRBJ2-1 . TRBD2 TRBV6-5 CASRRAGYNEQFF TGTGCCAGCAGGAGAGCGGGGTACAATGAGCAGTTCTTC
TRBJ2-5 . . TRBV5-6 CASSFVGGGETQYF TGTGCCAGCAGCTTTGTGGGTGGAGGAGAGACCCAGTACTTC
TRBJ2-7 . TRBD2 TRBV7-2 CASSLAASGNYEQYF TGTGCCAGCAGCTTAGCGGCTAGCGGGAACTACGAGCAGTACTTC
TRBJ2-7 . TRBD2 TRBV7-6 CASSPRTSGGFYEQYF TGTGCCAGCAGCCCACGGACTAGCGGGGGATTCTACGAGCAGTACTTC
TRBJ2-2 . TRBD2 TRBV5-4 CASSLGTSGRTGELFF TGTGCCAGCAGCTTGGGAACTAGCGGGAGAACCGGGGAGCTGTTTTTT
TRBJ1-5 . . TRBV18 CASSPGRLNSNQPQHF TGTGCCAGCTCACCAGGGAGACTCAATAGCAATCAGCCCCAGCATTTT
TRBJ1-2 . . TRBV6-5 CASSEQQTRYGYTF TGTGCCAGCAGTGAGCAACAGACCCGCTATGGCTACACCTTC
TRBJ1-5 . . TRBV30 CACDQGLSQPQHF TGTGCCTGCGATCAGGGGTTGAGTCAGCCCCAGCATTTT
TRBJ2-5 . . TRBV7-2 CASSLRGRYFETQYF TGTGCCAGCAGCTTACGAGGGAGGTATTTTGAGACCCAGTACTTC
TRBJ2-7 . TRBD1 TRBV2 CAGSGTGNYEQYF TGTGCCGGCTCGGGGACAGGGAACTACGAGCAGTACTTC
TRBJ2-7 . . TRBV7-6 CASSLVGYEQYF TGTGCCAGCAGCTTAGTGGGGTACGAGCAGTACTTC
TRBJ1-3 few . TRBV10-1 CASSDASGNTIYF TGCGCCAGCAGTGACGCCTCTGGAAACACCATATATTTT
TRBJ1-2 . . TRBV6-6 CASSPLRNSIGYTF TGTGCCAGCAGTCCCCTCCGGAACTCTATAGGCTACACCTTC
TRBJ2-3 . . TRBV5-6 CASSSFLTGGSRAQYF TGTGCCAGCAGCTCATTCCTTACGGGGGGCTCGAGGGCGCAGTATTTT
TRBJ2-2 . TRBD2 TRBV5-4 CASSLGPSGGDTGELFF TGTGCCAGCAGCTTGGGCCCTAGCGGGGGCGATACCGGGGAGCTGTTTTTT
TRBJ2-7 . . TRBV18 CASSPLPSPGSSYEQYF TGTGCCAGCTCACCACTGCCTTCGCCGGGAAGCTCCTACGAGCAGTACTTC
TRBJ2-3 . . TRBV6-4 CASSFSGTSTDTQYF TGTGCCAGCAGCTTTAGCGGAACTAGCACAGATACGCAGTATTTT
TRBJ2-7 . TRBD2 TRBV5-3 CARSPPGRGAIYEQYF TGTGCCAGAAGCCCCCCCGGGAGGGGGGCCATATACGAGCAGTACTTC
TRBJ2-2 few . TRBV6-5 CASTRRRANTGELFF TGTGCCAGCACCCGGAGGAGGGCGAACACCGGGGAGCTGTTTTTT
TRBJ1-4 few . TRBV5-1 CASTQPSTAGENEKLFF TGCGCCAGCACCCAACCTTCTACGGCAGGAGAAAATGAAAAACTGTTTTTT
TRBJ2-3 . . TRBV6-5 CASSPGVPDTQYF TGTGCCAGCAGCCCCGGAGTACCCGATACGCAGTATTTT
TRBJ2-1 few TRBD2 TRBV7-3 CASSSQLAGYNEQFF TGTGCCAGCAGCTCTCAACTAGCGGGGTACAATGAGCAGTTCTTC
TRBJ1-2 . . TRBV6-5 CASSKAGRLNYGYTF TGTGCCAGCAGTAAGGCGGGACGACTCAACTATGGCTACACCTTC
TRBJ1-4 few . TRBV19 CASSSLGGDEKLFF TGTGCCAGTAGTAGCCTTGGGGGAGACGAAAAACTGTTTTTT
TRBJ2-1 once TRBD2 TRBV5-5 CASSSLAGVTNEQFF TGTGCCAGCAGCTCTCTAGCGGGAGTGACCAATGAGCAGTTCTTC
TRBJ1-2 . TRBD1 TRBV6-5 CASSMGQSYGYTF TGTGCCAGCAGCATGGGACAGTCATATGGCTACACCTTC
TRBJ1-3 . TRBD1 TRBV5-1 CASSRTGTAGNTIYF TGCGCCAGCAGCAGGACCGGGACAGCAGGAAACACCATATATTTT
TRBJ1-5 . . TRBV6-5 CASSYSGARGPQHF TGTGCCAGCAGTTACTCGGGGGCCCGAGGGCCCCAGCATTTT
TRBJ1-2 once TRBD1 TRBV6-6 CASSYSIGTAYGYTF TGTGCCAGCAGTTACTCGATCGGGACAGCATATGGCTACACCTTC